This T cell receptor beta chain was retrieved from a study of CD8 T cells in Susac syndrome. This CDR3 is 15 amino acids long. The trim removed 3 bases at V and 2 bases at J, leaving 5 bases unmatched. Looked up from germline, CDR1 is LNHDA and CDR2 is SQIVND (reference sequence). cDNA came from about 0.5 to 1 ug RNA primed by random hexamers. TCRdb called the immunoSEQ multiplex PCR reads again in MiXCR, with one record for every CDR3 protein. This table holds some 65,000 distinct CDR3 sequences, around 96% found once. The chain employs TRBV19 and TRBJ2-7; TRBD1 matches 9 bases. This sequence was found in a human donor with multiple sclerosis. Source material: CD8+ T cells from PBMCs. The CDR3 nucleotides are TGTGCCAGTAGTATCTGGACAGGGGCCACCTACGAGCAGTACTTC. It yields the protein CASSIWTGATYEQYF.